This T cell receptor beta chain was captured in a study of beta chain features in type 1 diabetes. Looking at the study overall: Across all samples, about 100,000,000 sorted cells were examined. Study conclusions and caveats: The similarity of naive, central memory and Treg TCRB repertoires appeared greater among patients than among healthy donors.

The whole isolated RNA underwent reverse transcription, so sequencing captured expressed TCRB transcripts. Repertoires were generated with immunoSEQ multiplex PCR, while TCRdb's copy carries only in-frame clones and drops some. The sample lists roughly 400,000 clones, around 13% occurring once. CD4+ naive, central memory, regulatory and stem cell-like memory cells were sorted via CD45RO/CCR7/CD25/CD127/CD95/CD27. This clone came up a few times. Its antigen is as yet unknown. Unmatched junction bases numbered 3, after V lost 1 base and J lost 5 bases. There are 15 residues in the CDR3. Germline values: CDR1 KGHSH, CDR2 LQKENI.

Sequencing was performed on naive CD4+ T cells from blood. The sequence came from a young man in good health. The V call is TRBV18, the J call TRBJ2-5, with TRBD1 matching 11 bases. DNA for the CDR3: TGTGCCAGCTCACCACAGGACAGGGGGCTTGAGACCCAGTACTTC. Encoded protein: CASSPQDRGLETQYF.